One sample yielded the 19 T cell receptor beta chains listed below, sequenced in a study of shared clonotypes between healthy human individuals. TCRdb's table, derived via immunoSEQ multiplex PCR, lists solely in-frame clones and lacks some. Of some 1 million clones listed, 65% to 80% were seen once; the top ten hold less than 1.5%. Sequenced material: memory CD4+ T cells sorted from blood. Subset defined: CD45RA-negative fraction. The receptors derive from a man in his late teens or twenties in good health.

V and J are TRBV10-3 and TRBJ2-1, with D tentatively TRBD1 (6 bases). V lost 5 bases and J 5 bases, leaving 13 bases between the germline ends. There are 14 residues in the CDR3. Germline CDR1 reads ENHRY; CDR2 reads SYGVKD. The CDR3 bases are TGTGCCATCAGTCGTACGGGACAAGACAATGAGCAGTTCTTC. Protein sequence: CAISRTGQDNEQFF.

This clone came up a few times. The CDR3 DNA is TGTGCCTGGAGTGGAGACATAGATAATTCACCCCTCCACTTT. Translated: CAWSGDIDNSPLHF. The chain carries TRBV30 and TRBJ1-6; D remains ambiguous. Germline CDR1 is GTSNPN and CDR2 is SVGIG (reference sequence). The CDR3 runs 14 residues. Trimming took off 1 base at V and 5 bases at J, with 9 bases between the two ends.

The genes are TRBV6-1 and TRBJ1-6; tentatively, D is TRBD1 (5 bases). There are 15 residues in the CDR3. CDR1 and CDR2 from the germline V gene are MNHNS and SASEGT. Trimming took off 3 bases at V and 7 bases at J, with 13 bases between the two ends. The DNA for the CDR3 is TGTGCCAGCAGTGATAGTCGGGGGTACAATTCACCCCTCCACTTT. Translated, it gives CASSDSRGYNSPLHF.

The table lists this clone with a few counts. This sequence joins TRBV7-2 and TRBJ2-1; TRBD2 matches 13 bases. CDR3 length equals 16 residues. Germline loops: CDR1 SGHTA, CDR2 FQGNSA. Unmatched junction bases numbered 4, after V lost 1 base and J lost 7 bases. The DNA for the CDR3 is TGTGCCAGCAGCTTAGATACTAGCGGGGGGGGTAATGAGCAGTTCTTC. Amino acids: CASSLDTSGGGNEQFF.

The chain links TRBV7-9 to TRBJ2-7, with 7 bases lining up with TRBD2. The CDR3 runs 14 residues. Per the germline V gene, CDR1 is SEHNR and CDR2 is FQNEAQ (reference sequence). The V segment lost 5 bases and the J segment 3 bases; nucleotides outside the gene matches: 7. CDR3 coding DNA: TGTGCCAGCAGCGCCGGGACTATAGGCTACGAGCAGTACTTC. Translation: CASSAGTIGYEQYF.

The CDR3 DNA sequence: TGTGCCAGCAGTTTATTGGCCGTAGGGTTAGCAGATACGCAGTATTTT. This encodes CASSLLAVGLADTQYF. The V and J genes are TRBV28 and TRBJ2-3; D remains unclear. This CDR3 region has 16 residues. Germline loops: CDR1 MDHEN, CDR2 SYDVKM. The V end lost 1 base, the J end lost 4 bases, and 15 bases lay between the germline ends.

The V and J genes are TRBV4-1 and TRBJ2-3; a possible D gene is TRBD1 (6 bases). V lost 0 bases and J 3 bases, leaving 13 bases between the germline ends. The germline gives CDR1 MGHRA, CDR2 YSYEKL. This CDR3 has 16 residues. The CDR3 reads CASSQEAGAATDTQYF. CDR3 in DNA: TGCGCCAGCAGCCAAGAGGCAGGGGCGGCGACAGATACGCAGTATTTT.

In this sample, this clone turned up a few times. The chain has TRBV30 and TRBJ2-5; 7 bases are shared with TRBD1. The CDR3 is 13 amino acids. Germline V gene data show CDR1 as GTSNPN and CDR2 as SVGIG (reference sequence). V lost 3 bases and J lost 4; bases outside the gene matches: 5. The CDR3 spells CAWRAPGGETQYF. The CDR3 DNA sequence: TGTGCCTGGAGGGCCCCAGGGGGAGAGACCCAGTACTTC.

Note on this clone: The identical CDR3 is also encoded by other nucleotide sequences in the sample. The chain recombines TRBV19 with TRBJ2-6; maybe TRBD2 (6 bases). The ends were cut back, 5 bases at V and 0 bases at J, with 8 bases in the middle. Germline CDR1 reads LNHDA; CDR2 reads SQIVND (reference sequence). The CDR3 is 15 amino acids. CDR3 residues: CASSPGDSGANVLTF. The CDR3 DNA reads TGTGCCAGTAGTCCGGGAGACTCTGGGGCCAACGTCCTGACTTTC.

The J gene is TRBJ2-1, the V gene TRBV9; no firm D call. CDR3 length: 16 residues. Germline lookup yields CDR1 SGDLS and CDR2 YYNGEE. V dropped 3 bases and J dropped 1 base, with 14 bases sitting between them. CDR3 nucleotides: TGTGCCAGCAGCGCCCCGGCAGAGCCTTCCTACAATGAGCAGTTCTTC. Protein sequence: CASSAPAEPSYNEQFF.

V is TRBV11-3 and J is TRBJ2-2; TRBD1 aligns across 8 bases. The germline V gene encodes CDR1 SGHNT and CDR2 YENEEA. Germline trimming cut 5 bases from V and 3 bases from J; bases unmatched to any gene: 8. CDR3 length: 16 amino acids. CDR3 region: CASSPGTGAYTGELFF. Written as DNA, the CDR3 is TGTGCCAGCAGCCCAGGGACAGGCGCTTACACCGGGGAGCTGTTTTTT.

This clone has more than one count but fewer than ten. J is TRBJ2-7 and V is TRBV18, with D unresolved. This CDR3 comprises 16 residues. V lost 2 bases and J 5 bases, leaving 19 bases between the germline ends. Germline CDR1 is KGHSH and CDR2 is LQKENI. Here the CDR3 reads CASSPFSRVSRNEQYF. The CDR3 DNA sequence: TGTGCCAGCTCACCATTTAGTAGGGTCTCTCGGAACGAGCAGTACTTC.

This chain connects TRBV18 to TRBJ1-1; no reliable D call. The CDR3 extends over 11 amino acids. The V end lost 2 bases, the J end lost 5 bases, and 3 bases lay between the germline ends. Germline CDR1 KGHSH, CDR2 LQKENI. For the CDR3, the DNA is TGTGCCAGCTCACCAAAAACTGAAGCTTTCTTT. As protein: CASSPKTEAFF.

This clone has more than one count but fewer than ten. The chain carries TRBV5-1 and TRBJ1-1, with 11 positions matching TRBD1. Germline V gene lookup returns CDR1 SGHRS and CDR2 YFSETQ. The CDR3 extends over 14 amino acids. Germline trimming cut 4 bases from V and 4 bases from J; bases unmatched to any gene: 3. As DNA, the CDR3 is TGCGCCAGCAGCCAGGGACAGGGGGTCACTGAAGCTTTCTTT. Translating it yields CASSQGQGVTEAFF.

The chain links TRBV5-1 to TRBJ1-5; 7 positions match TRBD1. CDR1 and CDR2 from the germline V gene are SGHRS and YFSETQ. This CDR3 comprises 17 residues. V shed 0 bases, J shed 0 bases, and the junction held 6 bases outside the gene matches. CDR3 in amino acids: CASSLVGQLYSNQPQHF. The CDR3 DNA sequence: TGCGCCAGCAGCTTGGTGGGACAGTTATATAGCAATCAGCCCCAGCATTTT.

The rearrangement joins TRBV4-3 to TRBJ2-1; D perhaps matches TRBD2 (6 bases). The CDR3 runs 16 residues. V was shortened by 0 bases and J by 6 bases, with 15 bases between the two germline ends. CDR1 is LGHNA and CDR2 is YSLEER in the germline V gene. The CDR3 bases are TGCGCCAGCAGCCAAGAGATCACGGGAGTGGGCAATGAGCAGTTCTTC. Protein product: CASSQEITGVGNEQFF.

The genes are TRBV5-4 and TRBJ2-5; D may be TRBD1 or TRBD2 (6 bases each). Germline CDR1 SGHNT, CDR2 YYREEE (reference sequence). Trimming took 3 bases from V and 6 from J, leaving 9 bases between them. The CDR3 length is 12 residues. This CDR3 reads CASSSGAQTQYF. In DNA form, the CDR3 reads TGTGCCAGCAGCTCGGGGGCGCAGACCCAGTACTTC.

The V gene is TRBV5-6, the J gene TRBJ1-6, with unresolved D. The V and J ends lost 3 bases and 10 bases respectively, with 17 bases between them. In germline, CDR1 is SGHDT, CDR2 YYEEEE. The CDR3 extends over 15 amino acids. CDR3 DNA: TGTGCCAGCAGCTCATTCGCGGGCCCCAAATCACCCCTCCACTTT. It translates to CASSSFAGPKSPLHF. Looking up the rest from reference TRBV5-6 and TRBJ1-6 gives the full variable domain: DAGVTQSPTHLIKTRGQQVTLRCSPKSGHDTVSWYQQALGQGPQFIFQYYEEEERQRGNFPDRFSGHQFPNYSSELNVNALLLGDSALYLCASSSFAGPKSPLHFGNGTRLTVT.

The V gene is TRBV30, the J gene TRBJ1-5; TRBD1 is a possible D gene (6 bases). The CDR3 has 15 amino acids. Trimming took off 2 bases at V and 6 bases at J, with 17 bases between the two ends. The germline gives CDR1 GTSNPN, CDR2 SVGIG (reference sequence). The CDR3 spells CAWSFGQSAIQPQHF. CDR3 DNA sequence: TGTGCCTGGAGTTTTGGACAGAGTGCAATTCAGCCCCAGCATTTT.